The clone carrying this TCR beta chain has more than one count but fewer than ten. The isolated RNA, all of it, was reverse transcribed, so expressed TCRB transcripts were what got sequenced. Profiled with immunoSEQ multiplex PCR; TCRdb holds only in-frame clones, not every one. The sample has roughly 300,000 clones, roughly 8% seen once; the top ten hold around 0.44%. Germline V gene data show CDR1 as MNHNY and CDR2 as SVGAGI (reference sequence). CDR3 length equals 13 residues. V was cut by 6 bases and J by 0 bases, with 9 bases left in between. The data were taken from a study of beta chain features in type 1 diabetes.

J is TRBJ2-7 and V is TRBV6-6, with D possibly TRBD2 on 6 matching bases. The sample taken for sequencing was central memory CD4+ T cells from blood. The receptor comes from a young woman in good health. The CDR3 DNA reads TGTGCCAGCAGACGGGACTCCTCCTACGAGCAGTACTTC. Amino acids: CASRRDSSYEQYF.